Below, 4 T cell receptor beta chains from the same sample are listed, as sequenced in a study of blood T cell repertoires in COVID-19. Method: immunoSEQ multiplex PCR; TCRdb's copy keeps in-frame clones and lacks some. The table shows 60,000 to 90,000 clones, with around 90% occurring only once. Sequencing used peripheral blood. These TCRs come from a woman of 80 years or more with acute or convalescent COVID-19.

The chain recombines TRBV5-1 with TRBJ2-1; 13 nucleotides align to TRBD2. CDR3 length equals 18 residues. The germline gives CDR1 SGHRS, CDR2 YFSETQ. Losses at the gene ends were 0 bases for V and 6 bases for J; bases not matched to a gene: 9. CDR3 sequence reads: CASSLVPSGTSGVNEQFF. The CDR3 DNA is TGCGCCAGCAGCTTGGTCCCTTCCGGGACTAGCGGGGTCAATGAGCAGTTCTTC.

V is TRBV7-2 and J is TRBJ1-5; 9 positions agree with TRBD1. Germline V gives CDR1 SGHTA, CDR2 FQGNSA. The trim removed 3 bases at V and 1 base at J, leaving 4 bases unmatched. This CDR3 is 16 amino acids long. CDR3 amino acids: CASSFRTGVSNQPQHF. CDR3 nucleotides: TGTGCCAGCAGCTTCCGGACAGGGGTCAGCAATCAGCCCCAGCATTTT.

This chain joins TRBV7-9 and TRBJ2-2; the D is unclear. This CDR3 is 15 amino acids long. Germline-derived CDR1 and CDR2 are SEHNR and FQNEAQ (reference sequence). The germline V and J ends were trimmed by 3 bases and 0 bases, with 8 bases remaining between them. The CDR3 is CASSLAGSNTGELFF. The CDR3 DNA sequence: TGTGCCAGCAGCTTGGCAGGTTCGAACACCGGGGAGCTGTTTTTT.

The chain combines TRBV12-3 or TRBV12-4 with TRBJ1-2; perhaps TRBD1 as D (5 bases). This CDR3 has 12 amino acids. V was shortened by 10 bases and J by 5 bases, with 14 bases between the two germline ends. DNA for the CDR3: TGTGCCATTAGGAGGGACCCTTATGGCTACACCTTC. As protein: CAIRRDPYGYTF.